Presented here are 9 T cell receptor beta chains from one specimen sequenced in a study of immune evolution from preneoplasia to lung adenocarcinoma. Only in-frame clones appear in the TCRdb table, and some are missing; sequencing was by immunoSEQ multiplex PCR. The sample has about 3,600 clones, about 79% seen once. The specimen was FFPE lung adenocarcinoma in situ tissue. These receptors were obtained from a person aged 55-80 years with lung adenocarcinoma.

This chain joins TRBV7-9 and TRBJ2-2, with TRBD2 as a possible D gene (5 bases). The CDR3 spans 14 residues. The V and J ends lost 4 bases and 5 bases respectively, with 11 bases between them. CDR1 and CDR2 from the germline V gene are SEHNR and FQNEAQ (reference sequence). The CDR3 DNA sequence: TGTGCCAGCAGCTGGACTGTCTCAACCGGGGAGCTGTTTTTT. Its translation: CASSWTVSTGELFF.

V usage is TRBV19 and J usage is TRBJ2-1; the D is unclear. The germline V and J ends were trimmed by 3 bases and 7 bases, with 10 bases remaining between them. The CDR3 has 13 amino acids. CDR1 is LNHDA and CDR2 is SQIVND in the germline V gene (reference sequence). CDR3 nucleotides: TGTGCCAGTAGTATTAGCCTCAATAATGAGCAGTTCTTC. Its protein is CASSISLNNEQFF.

This clone was seen just once. This chain joins TRBV30 and TRBJ1-1; no clear D. Trimming stripped 1 base from V and 1 base from J, with 10 bases between. The germline CDR1 and CDR2 sequences are GTSNPN and SVGIG (reference sequence). The CDR3 length is 14 residues. The CDR3 nucleotides are TGTGCCTGGAGTGCCCGGACGGGGAACACTGAAGCTTTCTTT. This gives the protein CAWSARTGNTEAFF.

This clone was counted between two and nine times. The CDR3 DNA reads as TGCGCCAGCAGCTTAAGACAGGGAAGGGATGAAAAACTGTTTTTT. Residues: CASSLRQGRDEKLFF. The V and J genes are TRBV5-1 and TRBJ1-4; 7 positions match TRBD1. This CDR3 contains 15 residues. With 2 bases clipped from V and 6 bases from J, the junction kept 7 bases outside the gene matches. Germline V gene lookup returns CDR1 SGHRS and CDR2 YFSETQ. The full variable domain, rest sourced from reference TRBV5-1 and TRBJ1-4, is KAGVTQTPRYLIKTRGQQVTLSCSPISGHRSVSWYQQTPGQGLQFLFEYFSETQRNKGNFPGRFSGRQFSNSRSEMNVSTLELGDSALYLCASSLRQGRDEKLFFGSGTQLSVL.

CDR3 DNA sequence: TGTGCCAGTAATCGGGGGCTAGGGTCACCCCTCCACTTT. Translation: CASNRGLGSPLHF. The chain links TRBV19 to TRBJ1-6; the D gene is possibly TRBD1 (6 bases). The germline gives CDR1 LNHDA, CDR2 SQIVND (reference sequence). The germline V and J ends were trimmed by 7 bases and 10 bases, with 14 bases remaining between them. This CDR3 is built from 13 residues.

The chain uses TRBV4-1 and TRBJ1-1; TRBD1 aligns across 9 bases. This CDR3 spans 14 amino acids. Trimming took 4 bases from V and 4 from J; bases not matched to a gene: 4. Germline V gene lookup returns CDR1 MGHRA and CDR2 YSYEKL. In DNA, the CDR3 is TGCGCCAGCAGCCGCGACAGGGGGTCCACTGAAGCTTTCTTT. Its translation is CASSRDRGSTEAFF.

This chain connects TRBV27 to TRBJ1-3; 10 nucleotides match TRBD1. The germline gives CDR1 MNHEY, CDR2 SMNVEV (reference sequence). The trim removed 6 bases at V and 4 bases at J, leaving 6 bases unmatched. This CDR3 contains 15 residues. The CDR3 DNA sequence: TGTGCCAGCAGCCCAGGGACAGGGGTAGGAAACACCATATATTTT. As protein: CASSPGTGVGNTIYF.

V gene TRBV15 combines with J gene TRBJ1-1; no definite D call. The V end lost 5 bases, the J end lost 0 bases, and 13 bases lay between the germline ends. Germline loops: CDR1 LNHNV, CDR2 YYDKDF (reference sequence). The CDR3 is made up of 15 amino acids. This CDR3 is CATSPRTYMNTEAFF. CDR3 DNA sequence: TGTGCCACCAGCCCCCGTACTTACATGAACACTGAAGCTTTCTTT.

J is TRBJ2-7 and V is TRBV27, with D perhaps assigned TRBD1 or TRBD2 (5 bases each). This CDR3 is built from 15 residues. From germline, CDR1 is MNHEY and CDR2 SMNVEV (reference sequence). V was trimmed by 6 bases and J by 7 bases, leaving 22 bases between them. As DNA, the CDR3 is TGTGCCAGCAGGCCCGTCGGGGCGGGTTTGGGGGAGCAGTACTTC. Translating it yields CASRPVGAGLGEQYF.